A single sample is the source of the 2 T cell receptor beta chains below, sequenced in a study of T cell changes during pregnancy in multiple sclerosis. Only in-frame clones appear in the TCRdb table, and some are missing; sequencing was by immunoSEQ multiplex PCR. The table shows 130,000 or so clones, with approximately 93% occurring only once. The sample here was peripheral blood, taken before pregnancy. The receptors come from a female donor with multiple sclerosis, enrolled in a pregnancy study.

The chain combines TRBV9 with TRBJ1-1, with TRBD1 identical over 10 bases. The CDR3 runs to 16 residues. V shed 0 bases and J 4 bases; nucleotides not matched to a gene: 6. CDR1 and CDR2 from the germline V gene are SGDLS and YYNGEE. The CDR3: CASSVGPRTGGTEAFF. In DNA form, the CDR3 reads TGTGCCAGCAGCGTAGGTCCTCGGACAGGGGGCACTGAAGCTTTCTTT.

This chain links TRBV7-2 with TRBJ2-1, with D maybe TRBD2 (6 bases). The V end was cut by 2 bases, the J end by 6 bases, with 11 bases between. There are 14 residues in the CDR3. The germline V gene encodes CDR1 SGHTA and CDR2 FQGNSA. In DNA, the CDR3 is TGTGCCAGCAGCTTAAGATGGAGGGGCAATGAGCAGTTCTTC. It yields the protein CASSLRWRGNEQFF. The entire variable domain, with the rest obtained from reference TRBV7-2 and TRBJ2-1, is as follows: GAGVSQSPSNKVTEKGKDVELRCDPISGHTALYWYRQSLGQGLEFLIYFQGNSAPDKSGLPSDRFSAERTGGSVSTLTIQRTQQEDSAVYLCASSLRWRGNEQFFGPGTRLTVL.